The clone carrying this T cell receptor (beta chain) was observed many times. Its antigen is as yet unknown. This entry belongs to a study of identical twins. Findings of the study overall: With abundant cord blood beta clonotypes, insertions were fewer; memory repertoires showed no such pattern.

A universal primer site was created by template switching, with the cDNA bearing unique molecular identifiers. From the 5' RACE reads, TCRdb called clonotypes with MiXCR, one entry per CDR3 protein. In the table there are 250,000 to 300,000 distinct CDR3 sequences, 6.5% to 9.5% of which are singletons. The sample was also reused in another study, on yellow fever vaccine responses in identical twins.

The sample consisted of CD8+ T cells sorted from blood. This clonotype originated in a woman younger than 35 in good health.

The DNA for the CDR3 is TGTGCCAGCAGTTACTTCTTGGGTGCGGAAAGCACAGATACGCAGTATTTT. Residues: CASSYFLGAESTDTQYF. The genes are TRBV6-5 and TRBJ2-3; D unclear. Looked up from germline, CDR1 is MNHEY and CDR2 is SVGAGI. The V end was cut by 1 base, the J end by 0 bases, with 14 bases between. There are 17 residues in the CDR3.